These 11 T cell receptor beta chains originate from one sample sequenced in a study of glioma-infiltrating T cells. Amplification of TCR alpha and beta CDR3 regions from RNA used iRepertoire nested multiplex PCR. From the multiplex PCR reads, TCRdb called clonotypes with MiXCR, one entry per CDR3 protein. The table has 12,000 or so distinct CDR3 sequences, around 27% seen once. Sequencing was performed on glioma tissue, nonneoplastic brain tissue, or PBMCs (not recorded which). These receptors originate from a human donor with low-grade glioma or glioblastoma, undergoing nonglioma brain surgery, or in good health (not recorded which).

The chain uses TRBV12-3 or TRBV12-4 and TRBJ1-5; D not certain. CDR3 length: 16 amino acids. V was clipped by 1 base and J by 4 bases, with 14 bases between them. CDR3 nucleotide sequence: TGTGCCAGCAGTTTAGTGTGGTACGGACGAAATCAGCCCCAGCATTTT. It is translated as CASSLVWYGRNQPQHF.

About this clonotype itself: A much larger clone is a single base away; this may be a read error. V and J are TRBV6-4 and TRBJ2-3, with D perhaps matching TRBD2 (6 bases). The CDR3 runs to 15 residues. Germline V lookup: CDR1 MRHNA, CDR2 SNTAGT. The V and J ends lost 4 bases and 6 bases respectively, with 17 bases between them. CDR3 amino acids: CASSGLTGEVDTQYF. DNA for the CDR3: TGTGCCAGCAGTGGACTAACGGGAGAAGTGGATACGCAGTATTTT.

A word on this clonotype: A much larger clone sits a single nucleotide away, making a read error possible. The chain combines TRBV28 with TRBJ2-3, with 9 bases matching TRBD2. The germline V gene encodes CDR1 MDHEN and CDR2 SYDVKM. V shed 2 bases, J shed 4 bases, and the junction held 1 base outside the gene matches. The CDR3 totals 14 residues. This CDR3 is CASSLAGGADTQYF. CDR3 coding DNA: TGTGCCAGCAGTTTAGCGGGAGGGGCAGATACGCAGTATTTT. Full variable domain (remainder filled in from reference TRBV28 and TRBJ2-3): DVKVTQSSRYLVKRTGEKVFLECVQDMDHENMFWYRQDPGLGLRLIYFSYDVKMKEKGDIPEGYSVSREKKERFSLILESASTNQTSMYLCASSLAGGADTQYFGPGTRLTVL.

This clonotype is deemed medium-sized (0.01 to 0.1%). The chain links TRBV6-1 to TRBJ1-1, with 7 positions matching TRBD1. Germline V gene lookup returns CDR1 MNHNS and CDR2 SASEGT. J gave up 5 bases and V 7 bases, and 10 bases lay outside the gene matches. The CDR3 is 14 amino acids. The CDR3 bases are TGTGCCAGCACTCCAGGGGGGGGCGGAACTGAAGCTTTCTTT. The encoded protein is CASTPGGGGTEAFF.

The rearrangement links TRBV6-2 or TRBV6-3 to TRBJ2-3; 13 bases line up with TRBD2. The V gene end was trimmed by 7 bases and the J gene end by 0 bases; junction bases not matched to a gene: 16. CDR3 length equals 20 residues. The germline V gene has CDR1 MNHEY and CDR2 SVGEGT. The CDR3 DNA sequence: TGTGCCAGCATTTTGAGACTAGCGGGAGGTACTAGTTTGAGCACAGATACGCAGTATTTT. Amino acids: CASILRLAGGTSLSTDTQYF.

By proportion, this clonotype is medium-sized (0.01 to 0.1%). The chain couples TRBV20-1 to TRBJ2-1; 8 nucleotides match TRBD2. This CDR3 region has 15 residues. The junction had 4 bases not matched to a gene; V was cut back by 0 bases and J by 3 bases. CDR1 and CDR2 from the germline V gene are DFQATT and SNEGSKA (reference sequence). Here the CDR3 DNA reads TGCAGTGCTAGAGAACCGGGACTAGACTACAATGAGCAGTTCTTC. This translates into CSAREPGLDYNEQFF.

V is TRBV28 and J is TRBJ2-1, with 9 bases identical to TRBD2. This CDR3 is 16 amino acids long. Germline CDR1 MDHEN, CDR2 SYDVKM. V lost 1 base to trimming and J lost 5 bases; unmatched junction nucleotides: 6. The CDR3 nucleotides read TGTGCCAGCAGTTTATTAGGCGGGAGGGTACACAATGAGCAGTTCTTC. Amino acid sequence: CASSLLGGRVHNEQFF.

This clonotype was recorded a few times. Sequence at one end of the junction differs from germline and may be a read error. The chain employs TRBV28 and TRBJ2-6, with a weak D call TRBD1 (5 bases). Germline V gene lookup returns CDR1 MDHEN and CDR2 SYDVKM. The length of the CDR3 is 12 residues. This CDR3 reads CATNSGANALTF. CDR3 in DNA: TGTGCCACCAACTCTGGGGCCAACGCCCTGACTTTC.

This clonotype was found many times. The chain has TRBV30 and TRBJ2-1; weak D call: TRBD1 (6 bases). The germline V gene has CDR1 GTSNPN and CDR2 SVGIG (reference sequence). V shed 4 bases and J shed 2 bases, with 9 bases lying between them. The CDR3 runs to 13 residues. CDR3 sequence: CAWIQGPYNEQFF. The CDR3 region has the DNA TGTGCCTGGATTCAGGGGCCCTACAATGAGCAGTTCTTC.

Remarks on this clonotype: A much bigger clone sits one base away, suggesting this may be a read error. CDR3 nucleotides: TGTGCCAACAGTGACTATTCTAGCGGGAGTGGCAATGAGCAGTTCTTC. It translates to CANSDYSSGSGNEQFF. The chain couples TRBV6-4 to TRBJ2-1; 10 nucleotides match TRBD2. From germline, CDR1 is MRHNA and CDR2 SNTAGT. This CDR3 is 16 amino acids long.

This clonotype was seen at least ten times. The V gene is TRBV7-9, the J gene TRBJ2-7, with D hard to call. Trimming left V 5 bases short and J 2 bases short, with 10 bases between. CDR3 size: 13 residues. Germline loops: CDR1 SEHNR, CDR2 FQNEAQ (reference sequence). This CDR3 is CASSRGIAYEQYF. CDR3 bases: TGTGCCAGCAGCCGAGGCATAGCCTACGAGCAGTACTTC.